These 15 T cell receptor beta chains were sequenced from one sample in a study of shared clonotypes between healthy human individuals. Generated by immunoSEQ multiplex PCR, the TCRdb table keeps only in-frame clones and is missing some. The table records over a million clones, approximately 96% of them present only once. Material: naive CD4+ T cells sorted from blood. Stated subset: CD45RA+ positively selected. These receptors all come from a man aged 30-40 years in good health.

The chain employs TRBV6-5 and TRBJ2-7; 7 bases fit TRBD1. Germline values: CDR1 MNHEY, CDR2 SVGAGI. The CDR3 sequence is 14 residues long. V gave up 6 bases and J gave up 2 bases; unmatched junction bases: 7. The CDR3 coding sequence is TGTGCCAGCAGCAGGACCGGGACAGCCTACGAGCAGTACTTC. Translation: CASSRTGTAYEQYF.

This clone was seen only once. CDR3 coding DNA: TGTGCCAGCAGCTTAGTTAGGGGAATGGATGGCTACACCTTC. It is translated as CASSLVRGMDGYTF. The V gene is TRBV7-2, the J gene TRBJ1-2, with a tentative D call TRBD1 (5 bases). This CDR3 is 14 amino acids long. The V gene lost 1 base and the J gene lost 6 bases, with 12 bases spanning the gap. Germline CDR1 SGHTA, CDR2 FQGNSA.

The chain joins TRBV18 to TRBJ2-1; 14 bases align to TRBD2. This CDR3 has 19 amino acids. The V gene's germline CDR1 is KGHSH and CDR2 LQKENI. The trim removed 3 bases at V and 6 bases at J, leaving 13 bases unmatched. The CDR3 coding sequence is TGTGCCAGCTCACCGGACAGAGGACTAGCGGGAGGATTCCCCAATGAGCAGTTCTTC. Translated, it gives CASSPDRGLAGGFPNEQFF.

This CDR3 reads CASSVGTSGRVEQYF. The CDR3 coding sequence is TGTGCCAGCAGTGTCGGGACTAGCGGGAGAGTCGAGCAGTACTTC. J is TRBJ2-7 and V is TRBV27, with 14 bases aligning to TRBD2. J gave up 6 bases and V 5 bases, and 6 bases lay outside the gene matches. This CDR3 has 15 residues. From germline, CDR1 is MNHEY and CDR2 SMNVEV (reference sequence).

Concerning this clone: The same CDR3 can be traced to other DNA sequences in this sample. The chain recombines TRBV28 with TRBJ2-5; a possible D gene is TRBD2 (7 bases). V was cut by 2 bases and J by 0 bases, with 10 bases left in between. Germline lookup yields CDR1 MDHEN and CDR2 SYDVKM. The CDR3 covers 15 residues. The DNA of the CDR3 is TGTGCCAGCAGTTTAGGGGGGGGCTACCAAGAGACCCAGTACTTC. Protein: CASSLGGGYQETQYF.

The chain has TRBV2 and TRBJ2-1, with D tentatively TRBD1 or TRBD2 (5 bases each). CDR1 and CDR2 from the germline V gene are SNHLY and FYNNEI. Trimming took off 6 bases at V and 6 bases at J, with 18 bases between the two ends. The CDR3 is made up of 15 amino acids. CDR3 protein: CASRGRSGPLNEQFF. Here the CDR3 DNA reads TGTGCCAGCAGGGGCCGGTCGGGGCCACTCAATGAGCAGTTCTTC. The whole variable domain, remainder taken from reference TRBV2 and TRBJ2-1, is EPEVTQTPSHQVTQMGQEVILRCVPISNHLYFYWYRQILGQKVEFLVSFYNNEISEKSEIFDDQFSVERPDGSNFTLKIRSTKLEDSAMYFCASRGRSGPLNEQFFGPGTRLTVL.

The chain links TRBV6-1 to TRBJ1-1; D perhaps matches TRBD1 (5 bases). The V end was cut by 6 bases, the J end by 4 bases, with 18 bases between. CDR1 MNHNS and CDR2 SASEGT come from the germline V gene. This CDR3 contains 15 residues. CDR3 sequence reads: CASSKLIGASTEAFF. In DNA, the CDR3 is TGTGCCAGCAGCAAATTGATAGGGGCATCCACTGAAGCTTTCTTT.

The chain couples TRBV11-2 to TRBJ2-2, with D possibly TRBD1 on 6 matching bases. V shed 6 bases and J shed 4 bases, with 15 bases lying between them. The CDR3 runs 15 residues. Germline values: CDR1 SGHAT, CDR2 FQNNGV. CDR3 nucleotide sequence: TGTGCCAGCAGTCCATTCAGGGGTTTCACCGGGGAGCTGTTTTTT. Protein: CASSPFRGFTGELFF.

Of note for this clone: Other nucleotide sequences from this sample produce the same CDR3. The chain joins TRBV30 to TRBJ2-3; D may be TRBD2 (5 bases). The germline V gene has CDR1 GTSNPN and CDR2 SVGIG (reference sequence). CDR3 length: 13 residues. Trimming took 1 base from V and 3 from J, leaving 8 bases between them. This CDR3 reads CAWSAGITDTQYF. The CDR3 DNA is TGTGCCTGGAGTGCGGGGATAACAGATACGCAGTATTTT.

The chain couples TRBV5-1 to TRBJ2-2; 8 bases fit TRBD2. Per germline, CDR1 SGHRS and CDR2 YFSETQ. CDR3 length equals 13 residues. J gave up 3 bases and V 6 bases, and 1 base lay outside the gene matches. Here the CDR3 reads CASTGGHTGELFF. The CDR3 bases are TGCGCCAGCACGGGAGGGCACACCGGGGAGCTGTTTTTT. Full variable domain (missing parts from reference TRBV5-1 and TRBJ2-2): KAGVTQTPRYLIKTRGQQVTLSCSPISGHRSVSWYQQTPGQGLQFLFEYFSETQRNKGNFPGRFSGRQFSNSRSEMNVSTLELGDSALYLCASTGGHTGELFFGEGSRLTVL.

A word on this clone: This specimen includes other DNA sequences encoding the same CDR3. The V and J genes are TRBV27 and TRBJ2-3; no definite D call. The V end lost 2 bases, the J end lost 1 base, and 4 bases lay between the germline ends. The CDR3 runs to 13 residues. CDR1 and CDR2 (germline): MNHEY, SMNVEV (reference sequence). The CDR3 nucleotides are TGTGCCAGCAGTTTAACCGGCACAGATACGCAGTATTTT. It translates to CASSLTGTDTQYF.

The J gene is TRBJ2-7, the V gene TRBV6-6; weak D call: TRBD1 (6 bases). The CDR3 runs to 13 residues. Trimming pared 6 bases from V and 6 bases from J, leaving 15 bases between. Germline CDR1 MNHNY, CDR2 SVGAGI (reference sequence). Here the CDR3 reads CASRNRQGSEQYF. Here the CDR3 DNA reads TGTGCCAGCAGAAATCGTCAGGGGAGCGAGCAGTACTTC.

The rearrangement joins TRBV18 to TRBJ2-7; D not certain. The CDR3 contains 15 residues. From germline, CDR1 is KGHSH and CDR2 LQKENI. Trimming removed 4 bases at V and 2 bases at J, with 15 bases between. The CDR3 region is CASSRDDLGPYEQYF. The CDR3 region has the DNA TGTGCCAGCTCACGGGATGACCTAGGGCCCTACGAGCAGTACTTC.

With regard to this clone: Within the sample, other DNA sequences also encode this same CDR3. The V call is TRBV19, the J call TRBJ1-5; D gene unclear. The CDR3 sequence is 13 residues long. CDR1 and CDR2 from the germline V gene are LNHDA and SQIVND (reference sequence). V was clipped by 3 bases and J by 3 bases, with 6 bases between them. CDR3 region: CASSIRDNQPQHF. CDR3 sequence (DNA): TGTGCCAGTAGTATTAGAGACAATCAGCCCCAGCATTTT.

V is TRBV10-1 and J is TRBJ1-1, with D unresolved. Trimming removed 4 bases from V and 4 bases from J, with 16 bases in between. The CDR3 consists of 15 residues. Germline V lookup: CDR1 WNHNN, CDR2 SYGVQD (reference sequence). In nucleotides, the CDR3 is TGCGCCAGCAGTGGGGGTGGGTCTTCGGGCACTGAAGCTTTCTTT. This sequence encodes CASSGGGSSGTEAFF.